The present TCR beta chain was sequenced within a study of neurological immune-mediated disorders (dated by TCRdb to between 2018 and 2021). Study-wide context: Peripheral blood TCR-beta repertoires from patients with HTLV-I-associated myelopathy (HAM/TSP), patients with multiple sclerosis, and healthy controls were compared in the study using UMI-based sequencing. Alongside PBMC samples, the set of fewer than 110 TCR-beta libraries contained longitudinal samples, technical triplicates, and paired CD4+ and CD8+ T-cell subsets that had been sorted. The cohort was made up of 68 subjects, consisting of some 15 HAM/TSP patients, 35 or so multiple sclerosis patients and approximately 20 healthy controls. Longitudinal HAM/TSP and healthy donors were sampled at 3 time-points each (about 3-45 month intervals).

cDNA was synthesized by template-switch 5'RACE using a primer with a 10-nucleotide random unique molecular identifier that tagged each TCR transcript. Each sequencing run produced over 160 million TCR-beta sequences covering 15-18 subjects. The RNeasy kit was used to extract total RNA. The KAPA Real-time Library Amplification kit was used to amplify TCR-beta VDJ regions with primers targeting the TCR constant region and the 5'RACE anchor. A first PCR added sample indexes and Illumina adaptors, after which a second PCR increased the library yield. The roughly 650 bp TCR product was size-selected on a 2% E-gel SizeSelection system after Ampure bead purification. Before pooling, library quality was checked on a Bioanalyzer, concentration was measured with Qubit, and libraries were quantified with the Kapa Library Quantification kit. An Illumina HiSeq 2500 sequenced the libraries paired-end 2 x 150 bp. To increase sequence diversity, about 23-30% phiX was spiked into each library pool. In the original analysis: Quality-filtered reads were processed with the UMI-based MiGEC pipeline, and over 80% of raw TCR sequences were removed by the MiGEC pipeline during error correction. IMGT germline references were used for aligning VDJ genes, and each clonotype was defined as a unique CDR3 amino acid sequence together with its V-J genes. Clonal expansion, Shannon diversity, and CDR3 relatedness (CalcPairwiseDistances, ClusterSamples) were evaluated with VDJtools, and phylogenetic trees were built with CLCbio workbench. Using coefficient-of-variation modelling across technical triplicates, the study counted a clone as expanded if it had at least 8 unique UMIs. The public reads were reprocessed in TCRdb via fastp at Q25 and MiXCR, keeping in-frame beta chains. Rows with one shared CDR3 protein collapse into an entry with the most common genes and DNA. TCRdb, rather than the study authors, made the V and J calls. Within this sample are around 49,000 distinct CDR3 sequences, with roughly 13% of them counted one time only. Of the sample, around 8.8% is held by the ten largest clones.

Read against the paper, the sample's time point label means: longitudinal time-point 3. For unsorted PBMC libraries, 2 million PBMCs were used after storage in RNAlater at -80 degrees C until RNA extraction. Peripheral blood underwent Ficoll-Hypaque density gradient centrifugation to isolate PBMCs, which were then cryopreserved in liquid nitrogen. The germline V gene encodes CDR1 MDHEN and CDR2 SYDVKM. Ends trimmed: V by 5 bases, J by 2 bases; bases unmatched to a gene: 9. The CDR3 measures 16 amino acids from cysteine to phenylalanine. CDR3 DNA is the only sequence kept; it has 48 bases, read in frame from the first base. This clonotype has at least ten counts. What antigen it recognizes has not been identified. No much larger clone exists at a distance of one base, and base qualities are not known. General conclusions and limits of the study: No identical CDR3 amino acid sequences were found to be shared among expanded clones across subjects, suggesting that TCR-beta repertoires were private in all groups. The highest TCR clonal expansion was observed in HAM/TSP patients, whereas the lowest was observed in MS patients, even when compared with healthy controls.

The receptor was derived from a male donor with HTLV-1-associated myelopathy (HAM/TSP). The rearranged chain carries TRBV28 and TRBJ2-7; the junction holds 10 bases that match TRBD2. Sequencing was performed on PBMCs. At the DNA level, the sequence is TGTGCCAGCAGTCCCTATAGCGGGGGGTTAGCCTACGAGCAGTACTTC. The resulting protein is CASSPYSGGLAYEQYF.